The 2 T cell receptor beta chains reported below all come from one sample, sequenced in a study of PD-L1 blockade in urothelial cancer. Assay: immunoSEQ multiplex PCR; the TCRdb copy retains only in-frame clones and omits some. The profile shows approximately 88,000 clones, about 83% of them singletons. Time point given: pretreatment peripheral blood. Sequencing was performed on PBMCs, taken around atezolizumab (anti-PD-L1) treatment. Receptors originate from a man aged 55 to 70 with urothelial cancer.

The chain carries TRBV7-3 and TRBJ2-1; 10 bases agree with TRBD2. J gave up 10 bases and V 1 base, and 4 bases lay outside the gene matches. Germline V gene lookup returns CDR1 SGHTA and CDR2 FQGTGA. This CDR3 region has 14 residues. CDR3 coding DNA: TGTGCCAGCAGCTTAATGGGACTAGCGAGCGAGCAGTTCTTC. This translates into CASSLMGLASEQFF.

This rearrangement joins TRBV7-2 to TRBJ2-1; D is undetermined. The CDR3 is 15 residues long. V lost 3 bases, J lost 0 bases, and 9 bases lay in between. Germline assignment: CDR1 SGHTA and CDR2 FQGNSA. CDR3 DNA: TGTGCCAGCAGCTTTACCAGCGACTCCTACAATGAGCAGTTCTTC. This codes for CASSFTSDSYNEQFF. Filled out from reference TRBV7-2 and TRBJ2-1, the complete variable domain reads GAGVSQSPSNKVTEKGKDVELRCDPISGHTALYWYRQSLGQGLEFLIYFQGNSAPDKSGLPSDRFSAERTGGSVSTLTIQRTQQEDSAVYLCASSFTSDSYNEQFFGPGTRLTVL.